This TCR beta chain derives from a study of CD8 T cells in Susac syndrome. RNA totalling roughly 0.45 to 1 ug underwent reverse transcription with random hexamers. TCRdb re-derived calls from the immunoSEQ multiplex PCR reads in MiXCR, one entry per CDR3 protein. The table has just under 95,000 distinct CDR3 sequences, just under 95% seen once; the top ten hold roughly 0.31%. The sequence was obtained from a human donor with Susac syndrome. Sequenced sample: CD4+ T cells from PBMCs.

DNA for the CDR3: TGTGCCAGCAGCCCAAAAATCGGACCACAGCAGTTCTTC. It encodes CASSPKIGPQQFF. V and J are TRBV14 and TRBJ2-1; D not resolved. Germline V gene data show CDR1 as SGHDN and CDR2 as FVKESK. CDR3 size: 13 residues. V was cut by 4 bases and J by 11 bases, with 15 bases left in between.